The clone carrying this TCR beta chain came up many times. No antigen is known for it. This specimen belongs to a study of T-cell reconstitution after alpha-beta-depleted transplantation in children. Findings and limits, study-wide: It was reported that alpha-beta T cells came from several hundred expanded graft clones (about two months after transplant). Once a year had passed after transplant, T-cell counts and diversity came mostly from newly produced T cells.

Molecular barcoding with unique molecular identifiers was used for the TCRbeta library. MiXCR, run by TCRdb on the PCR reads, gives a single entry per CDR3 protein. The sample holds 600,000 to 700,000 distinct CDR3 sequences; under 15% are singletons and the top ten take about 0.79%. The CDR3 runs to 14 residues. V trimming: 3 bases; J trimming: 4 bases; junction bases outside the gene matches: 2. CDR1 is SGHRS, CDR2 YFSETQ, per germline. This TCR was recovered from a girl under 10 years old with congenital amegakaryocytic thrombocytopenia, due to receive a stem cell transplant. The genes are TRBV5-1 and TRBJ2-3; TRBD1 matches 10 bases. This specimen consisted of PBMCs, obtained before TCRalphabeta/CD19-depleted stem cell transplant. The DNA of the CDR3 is TGCGCCAGCAGCTGGGGACAGGGGTCAGATACGCAGTATTTT. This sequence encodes CASSWGQGSDTQYF.